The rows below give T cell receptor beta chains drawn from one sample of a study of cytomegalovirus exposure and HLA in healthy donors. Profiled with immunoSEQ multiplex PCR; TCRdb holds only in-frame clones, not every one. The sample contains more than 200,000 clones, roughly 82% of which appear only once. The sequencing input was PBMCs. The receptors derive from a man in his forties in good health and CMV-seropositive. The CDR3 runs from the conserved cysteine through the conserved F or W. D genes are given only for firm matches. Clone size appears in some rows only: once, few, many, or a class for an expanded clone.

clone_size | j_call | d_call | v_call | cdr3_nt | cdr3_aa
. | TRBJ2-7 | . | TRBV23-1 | TGCGCCAGCAGTCGATCCCCTGAGACACCCGTATACGAGCAGTACTTC | CASSRSPETPVYEQYF
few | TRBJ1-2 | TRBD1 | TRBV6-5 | TGTGCCAGCAGAATCACAGGGGGCTATGGCTACACCTTC | CASRITGGYGYTF
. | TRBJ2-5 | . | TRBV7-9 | TGTGCCAGCAGCCGGCCGACTCAAGAGACCCAGTACTTC | CASSRPTQETQYF
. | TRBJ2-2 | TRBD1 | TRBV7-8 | TGTGCCAGCAGCTTACATGCAGGGGGAGCGCGGACCGGGGAGCTGTTTTTT | CASSLHAGGARTGELFF
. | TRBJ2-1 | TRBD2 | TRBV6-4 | TGTGCCAGCAGTGAAAGTGGTGGGGCGGGAGTTCTGAATGAGCAGTTCTTC | CASSESGGAGVLNEQFF
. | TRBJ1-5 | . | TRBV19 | TGTGCCAGTACCCCAGGGGTTATTTTTAGCAATCAGCCCCAGCATTTT | CASTPGVIFSNQPQHF
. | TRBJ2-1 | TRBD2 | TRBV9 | TGTGCCAGCAGCGTTTCCCTGCGGGGGAATGAGCAGTTCTTC | CASSVSLRGNEQFF
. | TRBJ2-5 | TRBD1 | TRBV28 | TGTGCCAGCAGGGGACAGGGAAGGGAGACCCAGTACTTC | CASRGQGRETQYF
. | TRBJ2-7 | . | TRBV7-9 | TGTGCCAGCAGCTCGCCCGTAGTTAACTACGAGCAGTACTTC | CASSSPVVNYEQYF
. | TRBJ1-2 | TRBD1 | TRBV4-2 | TGTGCCAGCAGCCAAGGAACAGGGGCCCACGGCTACACCTTC | CASSQGTGAHGYTF
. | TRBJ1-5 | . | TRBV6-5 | TGTGCCAGCAGTTGGGCGGGGGAGAATCAGCCCCAGCATTTT | CASSWAGENQPQHF
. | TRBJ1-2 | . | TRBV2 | TGTGCCAGCAGTACCGAGACAACTGGCTACACCTTC | CASSTETTGYTF
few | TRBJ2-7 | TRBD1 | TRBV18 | TGTGCCAGCTCACCTGCCCGGACAGGGGGAAGTAGTTCCCCCGACTACGAGCAGTACTTC | CASSPARTGGSSSPDYEQYF
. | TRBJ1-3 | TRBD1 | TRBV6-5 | TGTGCCAGCACCTGGACAGGGACCTCTGGAAACACCATATATTTT | CASTWTGTSGNTIYF
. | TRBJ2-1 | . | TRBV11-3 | TGTGCCAGCAGCTTAGATCTTCGCTCGAGCTCCTACAATGAGCAGTTCTTC | CASSLDLRSSSYNEQFF
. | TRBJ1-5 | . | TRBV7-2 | TGTGCCAGCAGCTTATTAGGGGGTCAGCCCCAGCATTTT | CASSLLGGQPQHF
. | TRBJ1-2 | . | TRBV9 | TGTGCCAGCAGCCCCAGTGGGGACTCTGACTATGGCTACACCTTC | CASSPSGDSDYGYTF
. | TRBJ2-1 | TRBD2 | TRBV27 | TGTGCCAGCATCTCCGGGGGGGGAGGAGAAAATGAGCAGTTCTTC | CASISGGGGENEQFF
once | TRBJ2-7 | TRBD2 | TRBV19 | TGTGCCAGTAGTGCGGGAGGAGGCCTGGAGCAGTACTTC | CASSAGGGLEQYF
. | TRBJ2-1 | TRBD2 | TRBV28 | TGTGCCAGCAGTTTTAGGAGTGGACTAGCGGGATTTAGTGAGCAGTTCTTC | CASSFRSGLAGFSEQFF
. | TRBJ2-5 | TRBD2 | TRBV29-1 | TGCAGCGTTGGCGGACTAGCGGGAGTACGCCAAGAGACCCAGTACTTC | CSVGGLAGVRQETQYF
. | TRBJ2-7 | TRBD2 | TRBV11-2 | TGTGCCAGCAGCTTAAGGGCTAGCGGGACAGACTACGAGCAGTACTTC | CASSLRASGTDYEQYF